The entry that follows covers one TCR beta chain sequence. Its cognate antigen is unknown. Cultured CD4+ T cell DNA underwent sequencing with the Oncomine TCR Beta short-read assay. TCRdb reprocessed the PCR reads via MiXCR and lists one record per CDR3 protein. Of over 10,000 distinct CDR3 sequences in the sample, roughly 48% were seen once. The data originate from a study of vaccination and CD4 T cells after COVID-19. Treatment of the sample: roughly nine-day PBMC culture with coronavirus spike peptide pools or control peptides (ViraFEST assay). The CDR3 is 14 amino acids. V lost 6 bases, J lost 10 bases, and 18 bases lay in between. Germline CDR1 is SEHNR and CDR2 is FQNEAQ (reference sequence).

This TCR derives from a human donor who had recovered from COVID-19. This chain uses TRBV7-9 with TRBJ2-2; the D gene could be TRBD1 or TRBD2 (5 bases each). Sequencing input: CD4+ T cells from blood, cultured in vitro. The CDR3 coding sequence is TGTGCCAGCAGGTTGGGGACCGCAAACCCGGAGCTGTTTTTT. Its translation: CASRLGTANPELFF.